The T cell receptor (beta chain) described here comes from a study of neoadjuvant anti-PD-1 for oral cavity cancer. Study-level background: Patients mostly received three to four biweekly nivolumab doses at 3 mg/kg before surgery. Findings and caveats of the study: Treg/Th17 ratio rose with pretreatment blood and fell with post-treatment tumor TCRbeta clonality. After neoadjuvant nivolumab, PBMC T cell clonality was significantly higher in non-responders than responders.

The data were produced by immunoSEQ multiplex PCR, yet TCRdb's version contains in-frame clones alone and is incomplete. The repertoire holds more than 13,000 clones, with roughly 70% as singletons. Concerning this clone itself: The antigen is unknown.

Germline V CDR1 and CDR2: SGHRS, YFSETQ. There are 15 residues in the CDR3. The ends were cut back, 5 bases at V and 0 bases at J, with 12 bases in the middle. Time point in this sample: after neoadjuvant nivolumab, at surgical resection. Patients were newly diagnosed with stage II-IVA oral cavity squamous cell carcinoma without prior systemic or radiation treatment. The rearrangement uses TRBV5-1 and TRBJ2-1; D possibly corresponds to TRBD2 (5 bases). The sequence was collected from a person between 40 and 85 years old with oral cavity squamous cell carcinoma. The material sequenced was PBMCs, taken after nivolumab (anti-PD-1) treatment. This CDR3 reads CASSNQGSSYNEQFF. DNA for the CDR3: TGCGCCAGCAGTAATCAAGGGAGCTCCTACAATGAGCAGTTCTTC.